This T cell receptor beta chain was obtained from a study of T cell responses to AZD1222 COVID-19 vaccine. About the study: It was second doses at about 4 or about 12 weeks that were pooled. Study-wide findings and caveats: Nearly half of spike-specific TCRs reportedly target unmutated variant regions. Clonal diversity may have been underestimated, and the donors were mostly white British, with more females than males. Regions 160-218 and 743-854 dominated among vaccine-associated CD4 TCRs spanning spike.

This clone was seen just once. Its cognate antigen is unknown. TCRdb's copy holds only in-frame clones and misses some; the assay was immunoSEQ multiplex PCR. The sample records under 60,000 clones, roughly 80% being singletons. V was cut by 5 bases and J by 7 bases, with 8 bases left in between. The CDR3 runs to 11 residues. CDR1 is SGHVS, CDR2 FNYEAQ, per germline. The chain uses TRBV7-6 and TRBJ2-5, with D possibly TRBD1 on 5 matching bases. The sequence derives from an adult in good health. Specimen: peripheral blood, collected on day 0 of AZD1222 vaccination. The CDR3 protein is CASSTQGTQYF. The CDR3 nucleotides read TGTGCCAGCAGCACCCAGGGGACCCAGTACTTC.